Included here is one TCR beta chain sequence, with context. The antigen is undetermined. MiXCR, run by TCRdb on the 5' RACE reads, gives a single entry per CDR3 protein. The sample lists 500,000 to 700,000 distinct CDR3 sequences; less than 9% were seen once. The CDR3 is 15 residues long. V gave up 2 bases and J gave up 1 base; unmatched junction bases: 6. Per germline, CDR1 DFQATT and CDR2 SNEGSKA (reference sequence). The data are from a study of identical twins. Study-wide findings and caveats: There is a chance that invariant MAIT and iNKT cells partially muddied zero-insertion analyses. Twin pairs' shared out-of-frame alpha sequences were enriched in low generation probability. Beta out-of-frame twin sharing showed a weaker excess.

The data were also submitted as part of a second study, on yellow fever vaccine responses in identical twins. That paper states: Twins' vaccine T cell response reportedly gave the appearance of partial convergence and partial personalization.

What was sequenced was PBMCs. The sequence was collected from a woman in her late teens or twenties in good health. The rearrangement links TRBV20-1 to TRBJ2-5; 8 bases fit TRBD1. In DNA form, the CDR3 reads TGCAGTGCTAGACCCCCCGACAGGGGCCAAGAGACCCAGTACTTC. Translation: CSARPPDRGQETQYF.